These 5 T cell receptor beta chains share one sample of origin, sequenced in a study of cytomegalovirus exposure and HLA in healthy donors. Primers: 60 Vbeta forward and 13 Jbeta reverse. The assay was immunoSEQ multiplex PCR, and TCRdb's table has in-frame clones only and misses some. Of approximately 130,000 clones listed, around 74% are singletons. The sample consisted of PBMCs. These receptor sequences come from a man aged 25 to 45 in good health and CMV-seronegative.

This clone was detected many times. This chain joins TRBV5-1 and TRBJ2-7; D gene ambiguous. This CDR3 is built from 14 residues. With 0 bases removed from V and 3 bases from J, the gap between germline ends came to 10 bases. In germline, CDR1 is SGHRS, CDR2 YFSETQ. CDR3 region: CASSLGPGFYEQYF. The CDR3 DNA reads as TGCGCCAGCAGCTTGGGGCCGGGTTTCTACGAGCAGTACTTC.

The chain carries TRBV13 and TRBJ2-7; TRBD2 matches at 14 bases. Germline V lookup: CDR1 PRHDT, CDR2 FYEKMQ (reference sequence). V was pared by 4 bases and J by 4 bases, with 15 bases of the junction left unmatched. The CDR3 runs to 19 residues. The CDR3 DNA reads TGTGCCAGCAGCTCGATAGACGGGACTAGCGGGAGTCCCCTTTACGAGCAGTACTTC. This codes for CASSSIDGTSGSPLYEQYF.

A note on this clone: Germline is not matched at one junction end, which may reflect a read error. The rearrangement uses TRBV7-7 and TRBJ2-5; D not certain. The CDR3 covers 12 residues. CDR1 SSHAT and CDR2 FNYEAQ come from the germline V gene (reference sequence). CDR3 residues: CASSLDRETQYF. The CDR3 nucleotides read TGTGCTAGCAGCTTAGATCGGGAGACCCAGTACTTC. Together with reference TRBV7-7 and TRBJ2-5, the CDR3 gives the full variable domain: GAGVSQSPRYKVTKRGQDVTLRCDPISSHATLYWYQQALGQGPEFLTYFNYEAQPDKSGLPSDRFSAERPEGSISTLTIQRTEQRDSAMYRCASSLDRETQYFGPGTRLLVL.

The chain uses TRBV7-2 and TRBJ2-7, with 8 nucleotides matching TRBD1. Trimming removed 0 bases from V and 3 bases from J; junction bases left unmatched: 1. The CDR3 is made up of 14 amino acids. The germline V gene has CDR1 SGHTA and CDR2 FQGNSA. This CDR3 is CASSLAGTGYEQYF. The CDR3 region has the DNA TGTGCCAGCAGCTTAGCTGGGACAGGCTACGAGCAGTACTTC.

The CDR3 sequence is CAGPASGGALDTQYF. The DNA for the CDR3 is TGTGCCGGCCCGGCTAGCGGGGGGGCCTTAGATACGCAGTATTTT. V usage is TRBV30 and J usage is TRBJ2-3; 12 bases line up with TRBD2. CDR1 is GTSNPN, CDR2 SVGIG, per germline (reference sequence). The CDR3 spans 15 residues. Trimming at V came to 8 bases and at J to 5 bases, leaving 11 bases not matched to a gene.